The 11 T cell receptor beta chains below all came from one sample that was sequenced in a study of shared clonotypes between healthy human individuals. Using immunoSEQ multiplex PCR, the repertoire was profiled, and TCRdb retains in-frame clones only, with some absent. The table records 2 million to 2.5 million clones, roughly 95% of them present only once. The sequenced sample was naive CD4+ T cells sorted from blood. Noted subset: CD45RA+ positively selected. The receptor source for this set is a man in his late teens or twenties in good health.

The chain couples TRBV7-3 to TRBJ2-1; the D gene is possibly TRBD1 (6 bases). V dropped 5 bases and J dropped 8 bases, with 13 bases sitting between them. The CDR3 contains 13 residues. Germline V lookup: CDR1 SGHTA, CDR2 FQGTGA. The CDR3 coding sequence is TGTGCCAGCAGCCTCCGGCCAGGGGATGAGCAGTTCTTC. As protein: CASSLRPGDEQFF. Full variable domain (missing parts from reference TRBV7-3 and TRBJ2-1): GAGVSQTPSNKVTEKGKYVELRCDPISGHTALYWYRQSLGQGPEFLIYFQGTGAADDSGLPNDRFFAVRPEGSVSTLKIQRTERGDSAVYLCASSLRPGDEQFFGPGTRLTVL.

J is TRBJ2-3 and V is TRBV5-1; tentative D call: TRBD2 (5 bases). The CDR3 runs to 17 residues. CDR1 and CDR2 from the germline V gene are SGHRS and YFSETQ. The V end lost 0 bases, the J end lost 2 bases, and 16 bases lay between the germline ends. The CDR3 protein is CASSLGQTRRSTDTQYF. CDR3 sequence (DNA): TGCGCCAGCAGCTTGGGCCAAACTAGACGGTCCACAGATACGCAGTATTTT. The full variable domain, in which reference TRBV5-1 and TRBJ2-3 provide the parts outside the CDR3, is KAGVTQTPRYLIKTRGQQVTLSCSPISGHRSVSWYQQTPGQGLQFLFEYFSETQRNKGNFPGRFSGRQFSNSRSEMNVSTLELGDSALYLCASSLGQTRRSTDTQYFGPGTRLTVL.

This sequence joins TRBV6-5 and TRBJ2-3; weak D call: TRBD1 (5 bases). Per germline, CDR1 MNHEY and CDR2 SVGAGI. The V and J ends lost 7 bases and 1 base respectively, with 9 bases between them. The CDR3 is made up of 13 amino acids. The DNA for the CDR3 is TGTGCCAGCATCCAAGGGGGCACAGATACGCAGTATTTT. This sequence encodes CASIQGGTDTQYF.

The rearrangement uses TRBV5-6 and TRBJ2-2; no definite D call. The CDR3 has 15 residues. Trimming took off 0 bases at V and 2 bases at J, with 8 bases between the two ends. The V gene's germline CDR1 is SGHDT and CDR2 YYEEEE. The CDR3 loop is CASSLGSSNTGELFF. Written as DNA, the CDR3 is TGTGCCAGCAGCTTGGGTTCCTCAAACACCGGGGAGCTGTTTTTT.

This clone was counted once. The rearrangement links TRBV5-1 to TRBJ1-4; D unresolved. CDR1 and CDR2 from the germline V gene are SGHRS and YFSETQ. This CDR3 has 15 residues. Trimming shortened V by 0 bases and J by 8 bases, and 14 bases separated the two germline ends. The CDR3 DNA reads TGCGCCAGCAGCTTGGAGTCGGGGATAGGCGAAAAACTGTTTTTT. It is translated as CASSLESGIGEKLFF.

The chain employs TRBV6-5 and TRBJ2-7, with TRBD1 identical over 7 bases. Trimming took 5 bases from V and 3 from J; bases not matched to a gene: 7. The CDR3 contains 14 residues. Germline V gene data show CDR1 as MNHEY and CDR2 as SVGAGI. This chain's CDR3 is CASSTYQGVYEQYF. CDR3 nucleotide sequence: TGTGCCAGCAGTACTTATCAGGGGGTCTACGAGCAGTACTTC.

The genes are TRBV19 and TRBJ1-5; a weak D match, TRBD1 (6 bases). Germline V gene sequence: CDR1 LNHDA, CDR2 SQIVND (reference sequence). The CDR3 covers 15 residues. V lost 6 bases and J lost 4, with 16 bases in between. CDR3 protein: CASSPMWGTNQPQHF. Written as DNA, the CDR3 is TGTGCCAGTAGCCCGATGTGGGGGACAAATCAGCCCCAGCATTTT.

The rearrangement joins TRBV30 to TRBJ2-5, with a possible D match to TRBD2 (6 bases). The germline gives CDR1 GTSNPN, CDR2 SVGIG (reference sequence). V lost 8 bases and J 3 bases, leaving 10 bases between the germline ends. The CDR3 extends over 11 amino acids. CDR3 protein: CAVAEEETQYF. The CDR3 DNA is TGTGCCGTAGCGGAGGAAGAGACCCAGTACTTC.

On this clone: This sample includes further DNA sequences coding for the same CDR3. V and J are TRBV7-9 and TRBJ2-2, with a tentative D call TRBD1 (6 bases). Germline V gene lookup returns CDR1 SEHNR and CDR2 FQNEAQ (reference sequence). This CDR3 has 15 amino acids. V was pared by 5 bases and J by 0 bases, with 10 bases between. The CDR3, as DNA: TGTGCCAGCAGCCTCGGACAGCCGAACACCGGGGAGCTGTTTTTT. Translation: CASSLGQPNTGELFF.

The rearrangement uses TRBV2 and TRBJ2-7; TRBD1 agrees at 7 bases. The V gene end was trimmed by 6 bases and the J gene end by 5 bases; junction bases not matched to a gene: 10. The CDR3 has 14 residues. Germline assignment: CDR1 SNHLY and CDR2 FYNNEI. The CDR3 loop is CASSAETGQNEQYF. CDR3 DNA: TGTGCCAGCAGCGCGGAGACAGGGCAAAACGAGCAGTACTTC.

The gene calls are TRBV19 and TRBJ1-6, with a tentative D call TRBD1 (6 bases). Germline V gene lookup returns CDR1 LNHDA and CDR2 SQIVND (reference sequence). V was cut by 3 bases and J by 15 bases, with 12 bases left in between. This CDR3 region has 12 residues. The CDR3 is CASSMRGVRLHF. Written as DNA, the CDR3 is TGTGCCAGTAGTATGAGGGGGGTTCGCCTCCACTTT.